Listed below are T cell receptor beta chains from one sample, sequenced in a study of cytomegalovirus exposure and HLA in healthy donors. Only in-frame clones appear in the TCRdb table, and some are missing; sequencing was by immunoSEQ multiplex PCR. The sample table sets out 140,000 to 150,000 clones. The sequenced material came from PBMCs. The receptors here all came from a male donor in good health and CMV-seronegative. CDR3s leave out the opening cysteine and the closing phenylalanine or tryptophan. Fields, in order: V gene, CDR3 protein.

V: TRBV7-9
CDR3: ASSGYRQGLSYEQY

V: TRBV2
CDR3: ASSIGTGESYEQY

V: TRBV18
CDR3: ASSRTANTEAF

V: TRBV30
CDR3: AWVQGSGRTEAF

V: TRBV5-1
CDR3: ASSLGLAGPYNEQF

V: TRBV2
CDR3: ASSEVAYSEAF

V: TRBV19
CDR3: ASSIAGGRNEQF

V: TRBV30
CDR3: AWSVGGPQH

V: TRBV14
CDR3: ASSQVTTGKQY

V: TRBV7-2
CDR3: ASTQEAGGWETQY

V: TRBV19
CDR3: ASSIGQGDGYT

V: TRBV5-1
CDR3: ASSFRGSNSPLH

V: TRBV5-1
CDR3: ASSLTGASREQY

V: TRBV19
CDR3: ASTTHQNTEAF

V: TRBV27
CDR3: ASCADPWRYGYT

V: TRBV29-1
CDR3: SVVQGARTEAF

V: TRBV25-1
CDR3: ASSDPGDEAF

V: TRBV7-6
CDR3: ASSLGQIDNSPLH

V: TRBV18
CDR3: ASSPLVSGTHNNEQF

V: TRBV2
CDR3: ASSEFGQFNTEAF

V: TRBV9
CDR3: ASSPRGSLNNSPLH

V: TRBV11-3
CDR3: ASSFKGTGEGSGEAF

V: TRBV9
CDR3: ASSVPRTGELF

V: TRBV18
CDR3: ASSPSENGYT

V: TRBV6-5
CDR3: ASSSGQDNEKLF

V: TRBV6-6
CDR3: ASRPTGGDEKLF

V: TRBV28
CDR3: ASTPQGAGNTEAF

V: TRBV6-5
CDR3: ASSYLDSNYGYT

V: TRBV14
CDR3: ASSQGRQDYGYT

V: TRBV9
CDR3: ASSVAGDNSPLH

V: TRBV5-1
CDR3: ASSLYPTYEQY

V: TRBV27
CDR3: ASNLKRGNFYEQY

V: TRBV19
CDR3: ASSPSRSSETQY

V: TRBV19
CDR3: ASSILAVTGQPQH

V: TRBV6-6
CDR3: ASSPRQGISYEQY

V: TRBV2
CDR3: ASSGMGAQGYEQY

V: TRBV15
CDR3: ATSREGLAGGHEQF

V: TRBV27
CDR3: ASSSGTGRSEAF

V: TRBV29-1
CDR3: SAFRTGNGYT

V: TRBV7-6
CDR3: ASSLGGAESYEQY

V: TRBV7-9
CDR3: ASSLMTQLENTIY

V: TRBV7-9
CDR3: ASSANSGNTIY

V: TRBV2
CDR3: ASSVIAAYEQY

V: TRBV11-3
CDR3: ASSLGQGDEKETQY

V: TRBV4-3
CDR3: ASSQEGGPWIGELF

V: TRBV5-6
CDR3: ASSFAWAGLDSPLH

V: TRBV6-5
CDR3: ASSNDRRNYGYT

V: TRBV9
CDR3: ASSVGPDSPNYGYT

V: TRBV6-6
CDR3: ASSTRTGGDQPQH

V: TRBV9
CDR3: ASSTTGGSYEQY

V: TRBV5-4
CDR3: ASTNGGYGEQY